These T cell receptor beta chains were read from a single sample in a study of T cells in Graves' hyperthyroidism and ophthalmopathy. TCRdb reprocessed the multiplex PCR reads via MiXCR and lists one record per CDR3 protein. The sample records 600,000 to 750,000 distinct CDR3 sequences, 17% being singletons. The sample consisted of blood. The receptors originated from a man over 45 with Graves' hyperthyroidism. Both conserved end residues are part of each CDR3. For some rows the clone size is stated as once, few or many, or as a class when expanded; others skip it.

TRBJ2-2 | TRBV3-1 | few | CASSQEGVGRVNTGELFF
TRBJ2-5 | TRBV5-1 | . | CASSLGLAGLQGIQETQYF
TRBJ2-7 | TRBV20-1 | many | CSAASIGPYEQYF
TRBJ2-4 | TRBV2 | many | CASRNEGDIQYF
TRBJ1-5 | TRBV6-5 | . | CASSYSTGSNQPQHF
TRBJ2-7 | TRBV13 | . | CASSVKDSVYEQYF
TRBJ1-2 | TRBV7-9 | . | CASSSAGRGFTNYGYTF
TRBJ2-3 | TRBV29-1 | . | CSAGARGLSADTQYF
TRBJ2-7 | TRBV3-1 | . | CASSQGWTGSSYEQYF
TRBJ2-7 | TRBV28 | . | CASKGYRYEQYF
TRBJ2-2 | TRBV24-1 | few | CATSGEGRTGELFF
TRBJ2-3 | TRBV11-2 | many | CASSSTSGSSTDTQYF
TRBJ2-1 | TRBV12-3/TRBV12-4 | many | CASTLQGLNEQFF
TRBJ2-1 | TRBV7-2 | many | CASSPAGLARDEQFF
TRBJ1-5 | TRBV30 | few | CAWSRVGRHSNQPQHF
TRBJ1-1 | TRBV14 | many | CASSQGPRYEAFF
TRBJ2-1 | TRBV29-1 | few | CSSSLGHSSYNEQFF
TRBJ1-3 | TRBV28 | . | CASSFSRQASGNTIYF
TRBJ2-7 | TRBV18 | few | CASSPESGDYEQYF
TRBJ2-3 | TRBV19 | few | CASSLRVNSDTQYF
TRBJ1-5 | TRBV3-1 | few | CASSQLQGINQPQHF
TRBJ2-4 | TRBV29-1 | . | CSVLGSEAKNIQYF
TRBJ1-3 | TRBV30 | . | CAWSKGAGNTIYF
TRBJ1-1 | TRBV20-1 | . | CSAPDAGGFNTEAFF
TRBJ2-5 | TRBV2 | many | CASSAQGNLQGVQYF
TRBJ1-5 | TRBV10-3 | once | CATRRDSRYSNQPQHF
TRBJ2-3 | TRBV11-1 | many | CASSLMFTSGTDTQYF
TRBJ2-3 | TRBV29-1 | many | CSVQGLGDTQYF
TRBJ2-7 | TRBV2 | . | CASSGHQQYF
TRBJ1-6 | TRBV5-1 | . | CASSLTTGTSNSPLHF
TRBJ2-2 | TRBV20-1 | . | CSAGGTGFVGELFF
TRBJ2-7 | TRBV28 | few | CASTGVLTYEQYF
TRBJ2-2 | TRBV30 | many | CAWARLGLSTGELFF
TRBJ2-7 | TRBV20-1 | once | CSASGSGSSYEQYF
TRBJ2-1 | TRBV7-9 | many | CASSFEAGSLSSYNEQFF
TRBJ2-7 | TRBV12-3/TRBV12-4 | few | CASTLGGLGFDEQYF
TRBJ2-7 | TRBV29-1 | few | CSAMTSGRAYEQYF
TRBJ2-7 | TRBV10-3 | . | CAISESAYASSGRSDEQYF
TRBJ1-2 | TRBV7-9 | . | CASSLFPSQTQGGYTF
TRBJ1-6 | TRBV4-3 | few | CASSQEHSSSYNSPLHF
TRBJ2-7 | TRBV28 | . | CASSFSPRGTHSEQYF
TRBJ2-3 | TRBV28 | many | CASSLEGRVLNTDTQYF
TRBJ1-2 | TRBV7-2 | . | CASSPRADGYTF
TRBJ2-3 | TRBV20-1 | . | CSAIDGWGLSLTDTQYF
TRBJ2-5 | TRBV5-6 | many | CASISRGGTETQYF
TRBJ2-5 | TRBV12-3/TRBV12-4 | many | CASSIPGAVLGTQYF
TRBJ2-7 | TRBV6-1 | many | CASFRSSYEQYF
TRBJ1-5 | TRBV6-2/TRBV6-3 | many | CASSPLGLSNQPQHF
TRBJ2-7 | TRBV5-1 | . | CASSRYQGTAPVEQYF
TRBJ2-7 | TRBV18 | . | CASSADGTYEQYF
TRBJ2-7 | TRBV11-2 | few | CASSLDGDRVYEQYF
TRBJ2-1 | TRBV12-3/TRBV12-4 | . | CASSLWGVWEQFF
TRBJ2-5 | TRBV7-2 | many | CASSAGTAKETQYF
TRBJ1-1 | TRBV19 | few | CASSKRVGQREAFF
TRBJ2-1 | TRBV20-1 | . | CSAPAPTGGFNEQFF
TRBJ1-4 | TRBV20-1 | few | CSARGRGEKLFF
TRBJ2-2 | TRBV11-2 | many | CASSFGELFF